The clone carrying this T cell receptor (beta chain) has more than one count but fewer than ten. Its specificity is unknown. The sample originates from a study of cytomegalovirus exposure and HLA in healthy donors. Study findings and constraints: A likely sequencing artifact accounted for one observed cluster of highly shared sequence variants. It was 150 to 200 TCR beta chains that were listed as cytomegalovirus-associated. A later analysis linked some 17,000 TCR beta sequences to HLA alleles at 0.05 false discovery rate.

PCR employed 60 Vbeta and 13 Jbeta primers. The repertoire was sequenced with immunoSEQ multiplex PCR; TCRdb's copy has only in-frame clones and lacks some. This table holds 140,000 to 150,000 clones, more than 55% found once. Sequences were obtained from PBMCs. This sequence originates from a woman aged 55-70 years in good health and CMV-seronegative.

The CDR3 reads CASSQVGPGQGPDTQYF. The CDR3 DNA reads as TGCGCCAGCAGCCAAGTGGGACCGGGACAGGGGCCAGATACGCAGTATTTT. The V call is TRBV4-1, the J call TRBJ2-3; the match to TRBD1 covers 10 bases. The CDR3 length is 17 residues. The germline V gene has CDR1 MGHRA and CDR2 YSYEKL. J gave up 4 bases and V 1 base, and 8 bases lay outside the gene matches.